The 21 T cell receptor beta chains presented below share a single source sample, sequenced in a study of shared T cell receptors in the human thymus. Here immunoSEQ multiplex PCR was the method, and the copy in TCRdb shows in-frame clones only, minus some. The sample holds about 380,000 clones, around 93% seen once. Sequencing input: thymocytes. These receptor sequences come from a human donor.

The chain links TRBV6-5 to TRBJ1-2; possible D gene TRBD1, 6 bases. CDR1 is MNHEY, CDR2 SVGAGI, per germline. The CDR3 loop spans 14 amino acids. V was cut by 6 bases and J by 8 bases, with 19 bases left in between. The DNA of the CDR3 is TGTGCCAGCAGCCCCGTCTGGGGGGCTGCAGGCTACACCTTC. It is translated as CASSPVWGAAGYTF.

The chain uses TRBV11-3 and TRBJ2-7; the D gene is possibly TRBD2 (6 bases). Germline CDR1 reads SGHNT; CDR2 reads YENEEA. The CDR3 consists of 15 residues. Trimming took 1 base from V and 6 from J, leaving 16 bases between them. The CDR3 reads CASSLGGYSGVEQYF. CDR3 nucleotides: TGTGCCAGCAGCTTAGGGGGTTATAGCGGCGTCGAGCAGTACTTC.

This rearrangement joins TRBV7-7 to TRBJ2-5; D is unresolved. Trimming pared 5 bases from V and 5 bases from J, leaving 12 bases between. CDR3 size: 13 residues. Germline V lookup: CDR1 SSHAT, CDR2 FNYEAQ (reference sequence). This CDR3 is CASSPPPHETQYF. As DNA, the CDR3 is TGTGCCAGCAGCCCGCCCCCTCACGAGACCCAGTACTTC.

The genes are TRBV5-1 and TRBJ2-3; 9 bases fit TRBD2. V gave up 4 bases and J gave up 3 bases; unmatched junction bases: 9. Germline V gene sequence: CDR1 SGHRS, CDR2 YFSETQ. CDR3 length equals 16 residues. The CDR3 DNA sequence: TGCGCCAGCAGCCAATTTAGCGGGAGTGGTACAGATACGCAGTATTTT. Its translation: CASSQFSGSGTDTQYF. The full variable domain, its missing parts supplied by reference TRBV5-1 and TRBJ2-3, is KAGVTQTPRYLIKTRGQQVTLSCSPISGHRSVSWYQQTPGQGLQFLFEYFSETQRNKGNFPGRFSGRQFSNSRSEMNVSTLELGDSALYLCASSQFSGSGTDTQYFGPGTRLTVL.

In this sample, this clone turned up once. The chain recombines TRBV27 with TRBJ2-2; 8 bases agree with TRBD2. The junction had 8 bases not matched to a gene; V was cut back by 5 bases and J by 0 bases. Germline CDR1 reads MNHEY; CDR2 reads SMNVEV (reference sequence). The CDR3 loop spans 17 amino acids. CDR3 amino acids: CASSPTAGGTNTGELFF. The CDR3 coding sequence is TGTGCCAGCAGTCCGACCGCGGGAGGAACGAACACCGGGGAGCTGTTTTTT.

J is TRBJ2-2 and V is TRBV27; the D is unclear. The CDR3 has 15 residues. In germline, CDR1 is MNHEY, CDR2 SMNVEV (reference sequence). V was cut by 3 bases and J by 0 bases, with 8 bases left in between. CDR3 loop: CASSLRTANTGELFF. Here the CDR3 DNA reads TGTGCCAGCAGTTTGAGGACGGCGAACACCGGGGAGCTGTTTTTT.

The chain employs TRBV27 and TRBJ1-5; D gene ambiguous. Looked up from germline, CDR1 is MNHEY and CDR2 is SMNVEV (reference sequence). Trimming pared 6 bases from V and 6 bases from J, leaving 6 bases between. The CDR3 is made up of 11 amino acids. CDR3 loop: CASRSGQPQHF. The CDR3 bases are TGTGCCAGCAGGTCGGGTCAGCCCCAGCATTTT.

V is TRBV27 and J is TRBJ2-1, with no clear D. Between the trimmed V and J ends, which lost 4 bases and 2 bases, there was a span of 12 bases. CDR3 length equals 15 residues. CDR1 and CDR2 from the germline V gene are MNHEY and SMNVEV (reference sequence). The CDR3 sequence is CASSYRRATYNEQFF. CDR3 coding DNA: TGTGCCAGCAGTTATCGACGGGCAACCTACAATGAGCAGTTCTTC.

V gene TRBV6-6 combines with J gene TRBJ1-5; D is ambiguous. Trimming left V 7 bases short and J 4 bases short, with 11 bases between. The germline gives CDR1 MNHNY, CDR2 SVGAGI (reference sequence). This CDR3 is 13 amino acids long. CDR3 sequence reads: CASTLGGNQPQHF. CDR3 DNA sequence: TGTGCCAGCACCCTAGGTGGGAATCAGCCCCAGCATTTT.

The chain uses TRBV7-6 and TRBJ2-2; 11 bases align to TRBD2. V shed 6 bases, J shed 0 bases, and the junction held 15 bases outside the gene matches. The CDR3 is made up of 20 amino acids. In germline, CDR1 is SGHVS, CDR2 FNYEAQ. The CDR3 spells CASRERGTSGVETNTGELFF. In nucleotides, the CDR3 is TGTGCCAGCAGGGAAAGAGGGACTAGCGGAGTGGAAACGAACACCGGGGAGCTGTTTTTT.

The chain is built from TRBV9 and TRBJ2-1, with 9 bases identical to TRBD2. The CDR3 extends over 16 amino acids. The germline CDR1 and CDR2 sequences are SGDLS and YYNGEE. J lost 2 bases, V lost 5 bases, and 8 bases had no gene match. The CDR3 here is CASSRSGSPPYNEQFF. The CDR3 nucleotides are TGTGCCAGCAGTCGTAGCGGGAGTCCCCCCTACAATGAGCAGTTCTTC.

The chain employs TRBV15 and TRBJ1-5; D gene unclear. The V gene lost 0 bases and the J gene lost 1 base, with 13 bases spanning the gap. This CDR3 comprises 17 residues. From germline, CDR1 is LNHNV and CDR2 YYDKDF (reference sequence). In DNA, the CDR3 is TGTGCCACCAGCAGAGAAGTTGGCTTCGACAGCAATCAGCCCCAGCATTTT. Translation: CATSREVGFDSNQPQHF.

The V and J genes are TRBV30 and TRBJ2-7; D gene ambiguous. This CDR3 is built from 15 residues. Germline V gene sequence: CDR1 GTSNPN, CDR2 SVGIG (reference sequence). The V and J ends lost 0 bases and 2 bases respectively, with 14 bases between them. This chain's CDR3 is CAWSVRVYLPYEQYF. The CDR3 DNA follows: TGTGCCTGGAGTGTACGGGTTTACCTCCCCTACGAGCAGTACTTC.

The chain joins TRBV28 to TRBJ1-1, with 7 positions matching TRBD1. This CDR3 is 15 amino acids long. J gave up 0 bases and V 8 bases, and 9 bases lay outside the gene matches. Germline CDR1 and CDR2: MDHEN and SYDVKM. The chain's CDR3 is CASGLYRGMNTEAFF. The CDR3 DNA is TGTGCCAGCGGACTCTACAGGGGAATGAACACTGAAGCTTTCTTT.

This rearrangement joins TRBV7-2 to TRBJ2-3, with 13 bases fitting TRBD2. CDR3 length: 16 residues. Germline values: CDR1 SGHTA, CDR2 FQGNSA. The ends lost 6 bases at V and 2 bases at J; junction bases unmatched: 5. The CDR3, as DNA: TGTGCCAGCAGTCCGGGACTAGCGGGACCCACAGATACGCAGTATTTT. This gives the protein CASSPGLAGPTDTQYF.

The V and J genes are TRBV27 and TRBJ2-2, with 8 bases lining up with TRBD2. Germline values: CDR1 MNHEY, CDR2 SMNVEV (reference sequence). The CDR3 has 13 residues. Losses at the gene ends were 6 bases for V and 5 bases for J; bases not matched to a gene: 2. The CDR3 region is CASRSGRTGELFF. CDR3 sequence (DNA): TGTGCCAGCAGAAGCGGGAGAACCGGGGAGCTGTTTTTT.

V usage is TRBV28 and J usage is TRBJ1-1; D gene unclear. The CDR3 is made up of 11 amino acids. Germline-derived CDR1 and CDR2 are MDHEN and SYDVKM. Trimming stripped 6 bases from V and 10 bases from J, with 12 bases between. The CDR3 coding sequence is TGTGCCAGCAGCCCCGTTAGAGGAGCTTTCTTT. It codes for CASSPVRGAFF.

This chain uses TRBV5-1 with TRBJ2-7; TRBD2 agrees at 9 bases. Germline values: CDR1 SGHRS, CDR2 YFSETQ. V lost 3 bases and J lost 5; bases outside the gene matches: 6. CDR3 length equals 14 residues. The CDR3 nucleotides read TGCGCCAGCAGCTATAGCGGGGGACGCGACGAGCAGTACTTC. This gives the protein CASSYSGGRDEQYF.

This clone was recorded once. The chain carries TRBV20-1 and TRBJ2-7; D unclear. This CDR3 comprises 11 residues. V shed 4 bases and J shed 12 bases, with 16 bases lying between them. Germline assignment: CDR1 DFQATT and CDR2 SNEGSKA (reference sequence). The CDR3 sequence: CSATQTAFGYF. CDR3 bases: TGCAGTGCTACCCAAACTGCTTTTGGGTACTTC.

The sample holds a few counts of this clone. This sequence joins TRBV7-7 and TRBJ2-7; 10 nucleotides match TRBD2. V shed 5 bases and J 5 bases; nucleotides not matched to a gene: 6. This CDR3 region has 14 residues. Germline-derived CDR1 and CDR2 are SSHAT and FNYEAQ (reference sequence). The CDR3 bases are TGTGCCAGCAGCCCGGGACTAGCGATCGACGAGCAGTACTTC. It codes for CASSPGLAIDEQYF. Full variable domain (remainder filled in from reference TRBV7-7 and TRBJ2-7): GAGVSQSPRYKVTKRGQDVTLRCDPISSHATLYWYQQALGQGPEFLTYFNYEAQPDKSGLPSDRFSAERPEGSISTLTIQRTEQRDSAMYRCASSPGLAIDEQYFGPGTRLTVT.

This chain uses TRBV5-1 with TRBJ1-2; D is unclear. The CDR3 is 16 amino acids. Germline CDR1 reads SGHRS; CDR2 reads YFSETQ. V was pared by 4 bases and J by 0 bases, with 16 bases between. The chain's CDR3 is CASSGIPPDPNYGYTF. CDR3 nucleotide sequence: TGCGCCAGCAGCGGCATCCCCCCCGATCCTAACTATGGCTACACCTTC.